The TCR beta chain described here comes from a study of CD8 T cells in ankylosing spondylitis (dated by TCRdb to 2016 to 2017). About the full investigation: To find TCR variants linked to disease, the study profiled T cell receptor beta repertoires in ankylosing spondylitis patients and healthy donors. The full study cohort comprised 25 ankylosing spondylitis patients and 110 or so healthy donors. Peripheral blood samples were taken, and synovial fluid was additionally collected from ankylosing spondylitis patients. Results and caveats for the whole study, not just this receptor: Significant enrichment of the disease-linked clones was reported in matched synovial fluid samples from ankylosing spondylitis patients. In peripheral blood, the disease-linked clones were found at relatively low frequencies and had a CD8+ phenotype. Some of the motif variants had been reported before in the synovial fluid and blood of reactive arthritis patients, a finding that suggests common disease-initiation mechanisms. A TCR beta motif of several highly homologous amino acid variants appeared characteristic of blood from ankylosing spondylitis patients.

The instrument was an Illumina HiSeq 2500. Quantitative 5'-RACE with molecular barcodes was the method used to prepare the TCR beta libraries. In the source study's methods: A new computational method, built on a probabilistic model of VDJ rearrangement, was used to identify disease-linked TCR variants. The public reads were run again by TCRdb, first through fastp at Q25 and then through MiXCR, and only productive beta chains were kept. Entries are consolidated by CDR3 protein sequence, retaining the most common genes and DNA. The V and J calls reflect TCRdb's pipeline rather than the authors' work. The table for this sample lists more than 500,000 distinct CDR3 sequences; 5.3% of them were counted only once. Around 3.6% of the sample comes from the top ten. The CDR3 runs 12 amino acids, cysteine and phenylalanine included. Left in the record is the CDR3 DNA by itself, 36 bases read in frame from the first base. V is shortened by 6 bases, J by 3 bases, and the region joining them spans 9 bases. As encoded in the germline V gene, CDR1 is MNHNS while CDR2 is SASEGT.

This clonotype was observed at least ten times. The target of this receptor is not known. No much larger clone exists at a distance of one base, and base qualities are not known. This TCR was sampled from a male donor with ankylosing spondylitis. The sample taken for sequencing was blood, either unsorted or a sorted T cell fraction (not recorded which). The rearranged segments are TRBV6-1 and TRBJ2-7; no D gene can be assigned with confidence. The CDR3 region: CASRLAFYEQYF. The nucleotide sequence is TGTGCCAGCAGATTGGCGTTCTACGAGCAGTACTTC.